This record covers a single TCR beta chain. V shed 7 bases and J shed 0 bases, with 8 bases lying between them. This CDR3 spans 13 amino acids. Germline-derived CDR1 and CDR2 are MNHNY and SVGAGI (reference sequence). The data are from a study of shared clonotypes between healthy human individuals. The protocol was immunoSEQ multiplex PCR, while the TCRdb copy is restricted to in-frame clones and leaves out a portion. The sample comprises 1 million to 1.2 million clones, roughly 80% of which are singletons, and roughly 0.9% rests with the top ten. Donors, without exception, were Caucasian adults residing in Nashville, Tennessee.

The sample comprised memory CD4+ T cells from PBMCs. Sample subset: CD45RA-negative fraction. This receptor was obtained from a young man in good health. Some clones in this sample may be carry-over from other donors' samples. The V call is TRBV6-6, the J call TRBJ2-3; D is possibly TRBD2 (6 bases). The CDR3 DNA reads TGTGCCAGCACGCGGGATAGCACAGATACGCAGTATTTT. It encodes CASTRDSTDTQYF.